The entry that follows covers one T cell receptor (beta chain) sequence. Its specificity is not known. Amplification used 60 Vbeta primers and 13 Jbeta primers. Sequenced by immunoSEQ multiplex PCR; TCRdb stores in-frame clones only, minus some. The sample lists under 150,000 clones, approximately 80% seen once, with over 2% in the top ten. The sample is drawn from a study of cytomegalovirus exposure and HLA in healthy donors. Overall study findings and caveats: The likely origin of a cluster of highly shared sequence variants was a sequencing artifact. Accurate prediction of most subjects' HLA-A and HLA-B alleles from TCR beta sequences was reported. In an earlier analysis, about 87% or about 30%: the productive usage of most TCR beta V segments.

The CDR3 consists of 13 residues. V lost 3 bases to trimming and J lost 8 bases; unmatched junction nucleotides: 6. The germline V gene has CDR1 LNHDA and CDR2 SQIVND (reference sequence). V and J are TRBV19 and TRBJ1-2; 7 nucleotides match TRBD1. Sequenced sample: PBMCs. The clonotype originates from a man between 50 and 59 years old in good health and CMV-seronegative. CDR3 sequence reads: CASSISAGGGYTF. In nucleotides, the CDR3 is TGTGCCAGTAGTATCTCGGCAGGGGGAGGCTACACCTTC.